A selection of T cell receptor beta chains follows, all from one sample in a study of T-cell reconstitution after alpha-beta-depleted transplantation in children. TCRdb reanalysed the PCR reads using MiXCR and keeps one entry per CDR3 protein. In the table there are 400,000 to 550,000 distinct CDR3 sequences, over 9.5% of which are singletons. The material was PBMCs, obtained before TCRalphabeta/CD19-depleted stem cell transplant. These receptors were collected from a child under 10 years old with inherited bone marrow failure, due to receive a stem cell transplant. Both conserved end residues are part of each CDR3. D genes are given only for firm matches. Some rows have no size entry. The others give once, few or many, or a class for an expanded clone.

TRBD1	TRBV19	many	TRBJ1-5	CASSIGDRGTNQPQHF	TGTGCCAGTAGTATTGGGGACAGGGGGACCAATCAGCCCCAGCATTTT
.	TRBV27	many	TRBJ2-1	CASSSGVGNEQFF	TGTGCCAGCAGTTCGGGGGTTGGCAATGAGCAGTTCTTC
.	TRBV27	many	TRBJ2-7	CASSFSPRHSYEQYF	TGTGCCAGCAGTTTTTCTCCACGCCACTCCTACGAGCAGTACTTC
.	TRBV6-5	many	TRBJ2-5	CASSYLFSGGETQYF	TGTGCCAGCAGTTACCTATTTAGTGGGGGAGAGACCCAGTACTTC
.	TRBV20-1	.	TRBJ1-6	CSARAGTGRNSPLHF	TGCAGTGCTAGGGCCGGGACCGGGAGGAATTCACCCCTCCACTTT
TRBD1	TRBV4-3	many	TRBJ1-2	CASSPSNWDRENYGYTF	TGCGCCAGCAGCCCTTCGAACTGGGACAGGGAGAACTATGGCTACACCTTC
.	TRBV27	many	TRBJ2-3	CASSLRQDTDTQYF	TGTGCCAGCAGCCTTAGACAGGACACAGATACGCAGTATTTT
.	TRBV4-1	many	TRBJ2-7	CASSQTGTYEQYF	TGCGCCAGCAGCCAAACAGGGACTTACGAGCAGTACTTC
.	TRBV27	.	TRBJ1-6	CASSLRVPSYNSPLHF	TGTGCCAGCAGTTTAAGAGTCCCCTCCTATAATTCACCCCTCCACTTT
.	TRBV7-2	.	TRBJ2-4	CASSPLPSGIDIQYF	TGTGCCAGCAGCCCCCTTCCCTCGGGGATAGACATTCAGTACTTC
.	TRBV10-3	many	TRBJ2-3	CAITAGQNTDTQYF	TGTGCCATCACCGCGGGACAGAACACAGATACGCAGTATTTT
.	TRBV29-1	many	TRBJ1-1	CSGQTGNTEAFF	TGCAGCGGCCAAACAGGGAACACTGAAGCTTTCTTT
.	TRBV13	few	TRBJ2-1	CASSLGRSNEQFF	TGTGCCAGCAGCTTGGGCCGATCCAATGAGCAGTTCTTC
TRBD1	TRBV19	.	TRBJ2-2	CATNEQGGTGELFF	TGTGCCACCAATGAACAGGGGGGCACCGGGGAGCTGTTTTTT
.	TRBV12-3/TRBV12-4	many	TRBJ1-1	CASSLFESTEAFF	TGTGCCAGCAGTTTATTTGAGAGCACTGAAGCTTTCTTT
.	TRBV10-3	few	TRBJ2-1	CAISPMARDSVFDEQFF	TGTGCCATCAGCCCTATGGCACGCGATTCCGTTTTTGATGAGCAGTTCTTC
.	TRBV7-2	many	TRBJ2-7	CARRGPKGEQYF	TGTGCCCGACGGGGGCCCAAGGGGGAGCAGTACTTC
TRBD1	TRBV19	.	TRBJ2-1	CASKTGDSYNEQFF	TGTGCCTCAAAAACAGGGGATTCCTACAATGAGCAGTTCTTC
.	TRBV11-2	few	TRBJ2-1	CASSLALPGTYNEQFF	TGTGCCAGCAGCTTAGCCTTGCCCGGGACCTACAATGAGCAGTTCTTC
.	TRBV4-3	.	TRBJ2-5	CASSHYREQETQYF	TGCGCCAGCAGCCATTACAGGGAGCAAGAGACCCAGTACTTC
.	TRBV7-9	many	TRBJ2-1	CASSPARYEQFF	TGTGCCAGCAGCCCGGCTCGCTATGAGCAGTTCTTC
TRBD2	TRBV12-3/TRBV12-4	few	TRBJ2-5	CASSLRGREGRETQYF	TGTGCCAGCAGTTTGAGGGGGCGGGAGGGCCGGGAGACCCAGTACTTC